This is a list of T cell receptor beta chains from one sample in a study of blood T cell repertoires in COVID-19. Repertoires were generated with immunoSEQ multiplex PCR, while TCRdb's copy carries only in-frame clones and drops some. This sample yields some 180,000 clones, of which about 80% are seen a single time; 4% to 6.5% belongs to the top ten. What was sequenced was PBMCs or T cells enriched from blood (not recorded which). Receptors originate from a woman aged 60 to 75 with acute COVID-19. Each CDR3 is given without its conserved first and last residue. A D gene is named only where the DNA matches it firmly.

V	D	J	CDR3
TRBV20-1	TRBD2	TRBJ2-3	SASSLAGAVTDTQY
TRBV27	.	TRBJ2-3	ASSRILATDTDTQY
TRBV7-9	.	TRBJ1-1	ASSLEEEGTRGAF
TRBV9	.	TRBJ1-5	ASSVTRNNQPQH
TRBV18	.	TRBJ2-7	ASSPLGYTSSYEQY
TRBV6-6	TRBD2	TRBJ2-1	ASGLGGFDEQF
TRBV30	TRBD2	TRBJ2-1	AWSVLAGKF
TRBV7-9	TRBD2	TRBJ2-2	ASSLGPERGAITGELF
TRBV19	TRBD1	TRBJ1-2	ASSRTGPSLNYGYT
TRBV28	TRBD2	TRBJ2-1	ASIKAGGRYNEQF
TRBV5-8	.	TRBJ1-5	ASSLSGSNQPQH